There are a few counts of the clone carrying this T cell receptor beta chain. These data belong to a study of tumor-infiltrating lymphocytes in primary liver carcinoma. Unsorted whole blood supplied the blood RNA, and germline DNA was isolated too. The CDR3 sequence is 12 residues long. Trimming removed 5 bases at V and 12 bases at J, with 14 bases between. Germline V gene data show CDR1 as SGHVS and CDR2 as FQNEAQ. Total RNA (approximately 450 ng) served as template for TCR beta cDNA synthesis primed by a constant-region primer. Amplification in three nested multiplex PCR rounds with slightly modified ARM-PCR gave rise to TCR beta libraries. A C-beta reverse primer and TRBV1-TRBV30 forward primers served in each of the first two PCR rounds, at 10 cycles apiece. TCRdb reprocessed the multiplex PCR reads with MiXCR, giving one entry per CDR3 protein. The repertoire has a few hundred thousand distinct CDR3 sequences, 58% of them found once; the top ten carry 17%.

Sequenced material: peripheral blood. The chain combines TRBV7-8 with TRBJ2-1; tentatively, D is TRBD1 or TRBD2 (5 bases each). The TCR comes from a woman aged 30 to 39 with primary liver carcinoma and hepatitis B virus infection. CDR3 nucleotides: TGTGCCAGCAGCCGGGACCGCTTGGGGCAGTTCTTC. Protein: CASSRDRLGQFF. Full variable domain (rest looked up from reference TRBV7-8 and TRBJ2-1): GAGVSQSPRYKVAKRGQDVALRCDPISGHVSLFWYQQALGQGPEFLTYFQNEAQLDKSGLPSDRFFAERPEGSVSTLKIQRTQQEDSAVYLCASSRDRLGQFFGPGTRLTVL.